Sequencing of this T cell receptor beta chain was carried out in a study of siplizumab effects on memory and regulatory T cells. Only in-frame clones appear in the TCRdb table, and some are missing; sequencing was by immunoSEQ multiplex PCR. The sample has under 100,000 clones; roughly 94% are singletons. This CDR3 region has 14 residues. The germline gives CDR1 SGHTA, CDR2 FQGNSA. Trimming removed 1 base from V and 9 bases from J, with 13 bases in between. The sample consisted of non-Treg CD4+ T cells sorted from blood. The receptor comes from a human donor in good health. The chain has TRBV7-2 and TRBJ2-1, with a tentative D call TRBD2 (5 bases). As DNA, the CDR3 is TGTGCCAGCAGCTTAGAATTCGCCGCGGGTGAGCAGTTCTTC. Residues: CASSLEFAAGEQFF.